This entry lists 17 T cell receptor beta chains sequenced from one sample in a study of blood T cell repertoires in COVID-19. The protocol was immunoSEQ multiplex PCR, while the TCRdb copy is restricted to in-frame clones and leaves out a portion. Counted here are 98,000 or so clones, roughly 89% occurring once; the ten biggest clones make up roughly 5%. The sample was peripheral blood. The receptors come from a human donor in a cohort sampled during active COVID-19.

The rearrangement uses TRBV7-8 and TRBJ1-6; weak D call: TRBD1 (6 bases). This CDR3 region has 14 residues. V was trimmed by 1 base and J by 7 bases, leaving 8 bases between them. Germline V gene lookup returns CDR1 SGHVS and CDR2 FQNEAQ. The CDR3 protein is CASSLGTVNSPLHF. For the CDR3, the DNA is TGTGCCAGCAGCTTAGGGACAGTCAATTCACCCCTCCACTTT. The full variable domain, its missing parts supplied by reference TRBV7-8 and TRBJ1-6, is GAGVSQSPRYKVAKRGQDVALRCDPISGHVSLFWYQQALGQGPEFLTYFQNEAQLDKSGLPSDRFFAERPEGSVSTLKIQRTQQEDSAVYLCASSLGTVNSPLHFGNGTRLTVT.

The genes are TRBV9 and TRBJ2-1; perhaps TRBD1 as D (5 bases). V lost 0 bases to trimming and J lost 8 bases, with 18 bases between them. Germline CDR1 reads SGDLS; CDR2 reads YYNGEE. CDR3 length: 16 amino acids. The CDR3 protein is CASSVAGGAPGDEQFF. The CDR3 nucleotides read TGTGCCAGCAGCGTAGCAGGTGGGGCCCCTGGTGATGAGCAGTTCTTC.

This clone appeared a single time. This chain links TRBV5-1 with TRBJ2-3; the D is unclear. Looked up from germline, CDR1 is SGHRS and CDR2 is YFSETQ. The V end lost 4 bases, the J end lost 2 bases, and 5 bases lay between the germline ends. The CDR3 runs to 12 residues. The CDR3 region is CASSRATDTQYF. The CDR3 DNA follows: TGCGCCAGCAGCCGCGCCACAGATACGCAGTATTTT.

V and J are TRBV29-1 and TRBJ2-7; no firm D call. Germline lookup yields CDR1 SQVTM and CDR2 ANQGSEA. The CDR3 has 12 residues. Trimming pared 5 bases from V and 4 bases from J, leaving 12 bases between. CDR3 protein: CSVSPSEYEQYF. The CDR3 region has the DNA TGCAGCGTTTCCCCCAGCGAATACGAGCAGTACTTC.

The chain is built from TRBV6-6 and TRBJ2-5; 7 nucleotides agree with TRBD2. V shed 7 bases, J shed 1 base, and the junction held 9 bases outside the gene matches. CDR1 and CDR2 from the germline V gene are MNHNY and SVGAGI (reference sequence). This CDR3 is 15 amino acids long. CDR3: CASTFGGTFQETQYF. The CDR3 DNA follows: TGTGCCAGCACCTTCGGGGGGACTTTCCAAGAGACCCAGTACTTC.

The gene calls are TRBV2 and TRBJ1-4; 9 bases align to TRBD1. Losses at the gene ends were 9 bases for V and 5 bases for J; bases not matched to a gene: 1. Germline assignment: CDR1 SNHLY and CDR2 FYNNEI. The length of the CDR3 is 12 residues. CDR3 sequence: CARGTGNEKLFF. The CDR3 DNA follows: TGTGCCAGGGGGACAGGGAATGAAAAACTGTTTTTT. The full variable domain, its missing parts supplied by reference TRBV2 and TRBJ1-4, is EPEVTQTPSHQVTQMGQEVILRCVPISNHLYFYWYRQILGQKVEFLVSFYNNEISEKSEIFDDQFSVERPDGSNFTLKIRSTKLEDSAMYFCARGTGNEKLFFGSGTQLSVL.

A note on this clone: A read error may account for a junction end that differs from germline. The V call is TRBV5-4, the J call TRBJ1-5, with D maybe TRBD1 (5 bases). In germline, CDR1 is SGHNT, CDR2 YYREEE (reference sequence). CDR3 length: 14 amino acids. CDR3 DNA sequence: TGTGCCGGCAGCTCGGGACTGAATAATCAGCCCCAGCATTTT. This codes for CAGSSGLNNQPQHF.

J is TRBJ2-5 and V is TRBV11-3; 8 positions match TRBD2. The CDR3 spans 15 residues. CDR1 is SGHNT, CDR2 YENEEA, per germline. The V segment lost 7 bases and the J segment 5 bases; nucleotides outside the gene matches: 12. The CDR3 DNA reads as TGTGCCAGCACCTCCGGGACTAGAAGGGCTGAGACCCAGTACTTC. Translation: CASTSGTRRAETQYF.

The J gene is TRBJ2-5, the V gene TRBV28, with TRBD2 matching 9 bases. The CDR3 extends over 15 amino acids. CDR1 is MDHEN and CDR2 is SYDVKM in the germline V gene. Trimming removed 3 bases from V and 5 bases from J; junction bases left unmatched: 7. The CDR3 DNA is TGTGCCAGCAGTTTTCGGGCGGGAGGGCTGGAGACCCAGTACTTC. Protein sequence: CASSFRAGGLETQYF.

The chain is built from TRBV5-4 and TRBJ2-7; weak D call: TRBD1 (5 bases). CDR1 and CDR2 from the germline V gene are SGHNT and YYREEE (reference sequence). The CDR3 loop spans 15 amino acids. Trimming shortened V by 0 bases and J by 3 bases, and 13 bases separated the two germline ends. As DNA, the CDR3 is TGTGCCAGCAGCTTGGGGGGCTCGTCCCTCTACGAGCAGTACTTC. Its translation: CASSLGGSSLYEQYF.

The V and J genes are TRBV7-8 and TRBJ2-3; D ambiguous. CDR1 is SGHVS, CDR2 FQNEAQ, per germline. The CDR3 covers 16 residues. V dropped 1 base and J dropped 2 bases, with 13 bases sitting between them. CDR3 sequence (DNA): TGTGCCAGCAGCTTAGGGGTTGGCGGCTACACAGATACGCAGTATTTT. It encodes CASSLGVGGYTDTQYF.

This rearrangement joins TRBV27 to TRBJ2-7; the D gene is possibly TRBD2 (5 bases). The CDR3 runs 15 residues. Germline CDR1 is MNHEY and CDR2 is SMNVEV (reference sequence). V lost 2 bases to trimming and J lost 5 bases, with 16 bases between them. Here the CDR3 reads CASSLRRADAHEQYF. CDR3 DNA sequence: TGTGCCAGCAGTTTACGGAGAGCGGATGCCCACGAGCAGTACTTC.

The chain employs TRBV11-2 and TRBJ2-3; a weak D match, TRBD1 (6 bases). There are 14 residues in the CDR3. Germline V gene lookup returns CDR1 SGHAT and CDR2 FQNNGV. Trimming left V 2 bases short and J 2 bases short, with 8 bases between. The CDR3 nucleotides are TGTGCCAGCAGCTTAAACAGGGTCACAGATACGCAGTATTTT. Protein product: CASSLNRVTDTQYF.

The chain links TRBV7-9 to TRBJ1-1; TRBD1 matches at 9 bases. The CDR3 spans 15 residues. After removal of 5 bases from V and 0 bases from J, the junction contained 4 bases not matched to a gene. In germline, CDR1 is SEHNR, CDR2 FQNEAQ (reference sequence). CDR3: CASSPGQGLNTEAFF. Written as DNA, the CDR3 is TGTGCCAGCAGCCCGGGACAGGGATTGAACACTGAAGCTTTCTTT.

The rearrangement joins TRBV28 to TRBJ1-1, with TRBD1 matching 10 bases. The germline V gene encodes CDR1 MDHEN and CDR2 SYDVKM. This CDR3 spans 13 amino acids. V lost 8 bases to trimming and J lost 4 bases; unmatched junction nucleotides: 4. The CDR3 DNA reads as TGTGCCAGCCGTAGGACAGGGGGCACTGAAGCTTTCTTT. This codes for CASRRTGGTEAFF.

The rearrangement uses TRBV24-1 and TRBJ2-2, with 7 positions matching TRBD1. V shed 5 bases and J 1 base; nucleotides not matched to a gene: 3. Germline values: CDR1 KGHDR, CDR2 SFDVKD. The CDR3 totals 15 residues. The CDR3: CATSGRTGNTGELFF. CDR3 sequence (DNA): TGTGCCACCAGTGGACGGACAGGGAACACCGGGGAGCTGTTTTTT.

The J gene is TRBJ2-2, the V gene TRBV2; maybe TRBD2 (6 bases). The CDR3 spans 22 residues. Germline V CDR1 and CDR2: SNHLY, FYNNEI. Trimming cost V 0 bases and J 0 bases, with 26 bases left between them. CDR3 in amino acids: CASSEALGVLASAIANTGELFF. The CDR3 coding sequence is TGTGCCAGCAGTGAAGCGCTCGGGGTTTTGGCTAGCGCCATCGCGAACACCGGGGAGCTGTTTTTT.